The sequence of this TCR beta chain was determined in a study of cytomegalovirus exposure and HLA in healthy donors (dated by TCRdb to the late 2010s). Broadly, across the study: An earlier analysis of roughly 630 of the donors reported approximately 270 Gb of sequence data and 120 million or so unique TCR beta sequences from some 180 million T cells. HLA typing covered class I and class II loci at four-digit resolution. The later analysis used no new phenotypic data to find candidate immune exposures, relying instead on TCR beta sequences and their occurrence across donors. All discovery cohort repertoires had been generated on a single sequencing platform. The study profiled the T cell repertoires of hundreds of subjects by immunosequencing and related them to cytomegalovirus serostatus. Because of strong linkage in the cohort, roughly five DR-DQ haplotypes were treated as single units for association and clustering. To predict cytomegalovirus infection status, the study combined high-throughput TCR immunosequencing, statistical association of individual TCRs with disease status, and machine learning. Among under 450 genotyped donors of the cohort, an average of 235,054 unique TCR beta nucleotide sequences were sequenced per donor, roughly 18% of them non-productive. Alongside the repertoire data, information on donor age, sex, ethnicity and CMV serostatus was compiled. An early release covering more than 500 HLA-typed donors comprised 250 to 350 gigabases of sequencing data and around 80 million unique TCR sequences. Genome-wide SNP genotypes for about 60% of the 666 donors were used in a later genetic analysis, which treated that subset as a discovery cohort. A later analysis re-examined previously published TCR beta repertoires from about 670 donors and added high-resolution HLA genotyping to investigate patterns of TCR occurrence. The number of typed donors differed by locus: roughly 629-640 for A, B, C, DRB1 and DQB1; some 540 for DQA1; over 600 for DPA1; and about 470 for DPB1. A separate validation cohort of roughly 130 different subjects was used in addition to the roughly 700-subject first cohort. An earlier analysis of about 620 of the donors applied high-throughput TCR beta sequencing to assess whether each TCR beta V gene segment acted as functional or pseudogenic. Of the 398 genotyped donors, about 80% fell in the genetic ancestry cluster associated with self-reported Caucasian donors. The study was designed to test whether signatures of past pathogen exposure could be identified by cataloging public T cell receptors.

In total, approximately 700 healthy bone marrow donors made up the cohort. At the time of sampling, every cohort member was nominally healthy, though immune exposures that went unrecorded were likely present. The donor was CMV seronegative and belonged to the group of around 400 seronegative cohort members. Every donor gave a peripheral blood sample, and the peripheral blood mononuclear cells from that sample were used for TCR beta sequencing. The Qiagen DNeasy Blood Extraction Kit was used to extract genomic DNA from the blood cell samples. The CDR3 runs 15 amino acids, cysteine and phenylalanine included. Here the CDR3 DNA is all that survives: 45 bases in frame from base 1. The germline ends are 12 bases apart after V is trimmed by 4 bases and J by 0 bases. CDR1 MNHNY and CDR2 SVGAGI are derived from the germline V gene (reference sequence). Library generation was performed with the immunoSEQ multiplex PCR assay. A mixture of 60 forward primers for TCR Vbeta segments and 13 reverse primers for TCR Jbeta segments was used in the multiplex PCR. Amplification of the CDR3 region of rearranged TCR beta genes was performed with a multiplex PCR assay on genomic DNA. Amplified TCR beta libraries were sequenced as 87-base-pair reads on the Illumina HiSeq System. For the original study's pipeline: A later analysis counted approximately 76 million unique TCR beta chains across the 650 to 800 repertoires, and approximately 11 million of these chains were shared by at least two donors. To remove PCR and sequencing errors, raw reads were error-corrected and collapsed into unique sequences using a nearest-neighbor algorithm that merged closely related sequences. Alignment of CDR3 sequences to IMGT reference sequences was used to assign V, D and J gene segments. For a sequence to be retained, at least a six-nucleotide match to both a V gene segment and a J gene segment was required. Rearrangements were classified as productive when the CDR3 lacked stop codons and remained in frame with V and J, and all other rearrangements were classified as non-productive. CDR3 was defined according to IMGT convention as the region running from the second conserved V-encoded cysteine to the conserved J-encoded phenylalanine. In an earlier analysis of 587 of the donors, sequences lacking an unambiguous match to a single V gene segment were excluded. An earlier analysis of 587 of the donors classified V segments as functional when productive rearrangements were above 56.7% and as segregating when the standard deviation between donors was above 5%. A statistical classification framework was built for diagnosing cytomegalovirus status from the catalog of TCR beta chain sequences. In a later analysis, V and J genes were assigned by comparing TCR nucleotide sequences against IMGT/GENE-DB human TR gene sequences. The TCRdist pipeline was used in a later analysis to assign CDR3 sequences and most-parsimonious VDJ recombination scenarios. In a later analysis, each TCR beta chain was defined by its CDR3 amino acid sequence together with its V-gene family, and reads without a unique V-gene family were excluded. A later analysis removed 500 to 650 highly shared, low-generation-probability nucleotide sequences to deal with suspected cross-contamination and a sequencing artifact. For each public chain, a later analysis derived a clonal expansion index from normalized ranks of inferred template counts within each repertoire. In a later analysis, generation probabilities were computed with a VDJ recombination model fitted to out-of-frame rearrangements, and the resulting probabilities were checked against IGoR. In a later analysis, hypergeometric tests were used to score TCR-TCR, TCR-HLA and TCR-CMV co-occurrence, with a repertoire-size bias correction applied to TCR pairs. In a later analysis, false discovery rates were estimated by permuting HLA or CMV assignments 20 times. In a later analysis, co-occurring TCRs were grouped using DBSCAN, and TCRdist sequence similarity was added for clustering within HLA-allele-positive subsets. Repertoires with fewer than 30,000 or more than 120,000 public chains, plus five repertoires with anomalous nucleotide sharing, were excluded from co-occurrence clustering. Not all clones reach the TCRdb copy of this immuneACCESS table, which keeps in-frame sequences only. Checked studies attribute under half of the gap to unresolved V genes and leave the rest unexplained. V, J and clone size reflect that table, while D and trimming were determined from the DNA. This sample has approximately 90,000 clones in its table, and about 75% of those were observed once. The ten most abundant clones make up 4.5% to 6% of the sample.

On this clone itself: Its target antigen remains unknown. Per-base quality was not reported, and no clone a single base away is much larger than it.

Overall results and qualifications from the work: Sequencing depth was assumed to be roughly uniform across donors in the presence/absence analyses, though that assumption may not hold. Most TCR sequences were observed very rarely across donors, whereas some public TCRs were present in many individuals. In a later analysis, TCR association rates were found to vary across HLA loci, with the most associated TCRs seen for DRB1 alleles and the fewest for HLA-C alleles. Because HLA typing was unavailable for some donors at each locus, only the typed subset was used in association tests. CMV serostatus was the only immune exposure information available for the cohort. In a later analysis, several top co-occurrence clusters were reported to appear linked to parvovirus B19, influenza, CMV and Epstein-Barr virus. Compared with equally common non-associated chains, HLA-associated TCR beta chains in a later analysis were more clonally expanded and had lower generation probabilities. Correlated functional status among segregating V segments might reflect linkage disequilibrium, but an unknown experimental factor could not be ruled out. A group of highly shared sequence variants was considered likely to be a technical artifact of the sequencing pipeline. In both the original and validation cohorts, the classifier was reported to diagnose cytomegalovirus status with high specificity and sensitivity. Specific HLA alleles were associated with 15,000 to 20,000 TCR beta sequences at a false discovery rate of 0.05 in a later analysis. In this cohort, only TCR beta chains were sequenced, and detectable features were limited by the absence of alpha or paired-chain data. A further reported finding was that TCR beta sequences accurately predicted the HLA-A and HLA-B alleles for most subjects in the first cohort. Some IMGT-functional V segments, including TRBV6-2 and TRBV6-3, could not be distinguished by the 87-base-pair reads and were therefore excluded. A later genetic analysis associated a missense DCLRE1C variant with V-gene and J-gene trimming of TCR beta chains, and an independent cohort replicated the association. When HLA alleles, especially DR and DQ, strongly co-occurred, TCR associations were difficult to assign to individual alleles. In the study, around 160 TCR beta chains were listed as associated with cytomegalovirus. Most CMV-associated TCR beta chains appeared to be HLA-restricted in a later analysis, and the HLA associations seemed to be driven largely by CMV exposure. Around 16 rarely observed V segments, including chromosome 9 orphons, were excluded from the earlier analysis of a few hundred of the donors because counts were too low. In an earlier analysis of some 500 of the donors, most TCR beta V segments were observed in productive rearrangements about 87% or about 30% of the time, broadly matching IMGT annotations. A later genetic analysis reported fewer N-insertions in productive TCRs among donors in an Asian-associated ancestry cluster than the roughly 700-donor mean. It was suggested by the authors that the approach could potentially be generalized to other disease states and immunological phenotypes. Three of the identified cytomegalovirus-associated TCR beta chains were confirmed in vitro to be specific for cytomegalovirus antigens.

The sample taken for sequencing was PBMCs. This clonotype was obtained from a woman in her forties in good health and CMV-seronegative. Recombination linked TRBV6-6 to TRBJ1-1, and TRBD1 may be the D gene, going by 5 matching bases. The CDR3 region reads CASSWTKGMNTEAFF. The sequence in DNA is TGTGCCAGCAGTTGGACAAAAGGAATGAACACTGAAGCTTTCTTT.